Following are 7 T cell receptor beta chains from one sample sequenced in a study of T cells after yellow fever vaccination. TCRdb reanalysed the 5' RACE reads using MiXCR and keeps one entry per CDR3 protein. The sample holds more than 350,000 distinct CDR3 sequences, approximately 10% seen once. Sequenced material: PBMCs, taken on the day of the first yellow fever vaccination. The receptors were gathered from a man aged 18 to 30 who received the YFV17D yellow fever vaccine.

The chain carries TRBV19 and TRBJ2-1, with 7 bases identical to TRBD2. Germline CDR1 is LNHDA and CDR2 is SQIVND (reference sequence). The CDR3 spans 12 residues. The junction had 2 bases not matched to a gene; V was cut back by 8 bases and J by 4 bases. CDR3 amino acids: CASGDYYNEQFF. DNA of the CDR3: TGTGCCAGTGGGGACTATTACAATGAGCAGTTCTTC.

J is TRBJ2-2 and V is TRBV6-5, with D perhaps TRBD1 or TRBD2 (5 bases each). The CDR3 has 14 residues. Per germline, CDR1 MNHEY and CDR2 SVGAGI. Trimming stripped 5 bases from V and 4 bases from J, with 11 bases between. The CDR3 protein is CASSNQGPTGELFF. In nucleotides, the CDR3 is TGTGCCAGCAGTAATCAGGGACCCACCGGGGAGCTGTTTTTT.

There are many counts of this clonotype. This chain links TRBV4-3 with TRBJ2-2, with D possibly TRBD2 on 5 matching bases. CDR3 size: 15 residues. Germline V lookup: CDR1 LGHNA, CDR2 YSLEER. V was pared by 0 bases and J by 6 bases, with 11 bases between. In DNA, the CDR3 is TGCGCCAGCAGCCAAGAAGTCGGGGTGGCCGGGGAGCTGTTTTTT. This gives the protein CASSQEVGVAGELFF.

On this clonotype: A much larger clonotype is one base distant, so this may be a read error. This rearrangement joins TRBV4-2 to TRBJ2-5; D is tentatively TRBD1 or TRBD2 (5 bases each). Looked up from germline, CDR1 is LGHNA and CDR2 is YNFKEQ. Trimming stripped 6 bases from V and 8 bases from J, with 22 bases between. The CDR3 runs 15 residues. CDR3 DNA: TGTGCCAGCAGTCCGGGGACGGGGCTGATAGATACCCAGTACTTC. Amino acids: CASSPGTGLIDTQYF.

This clonotype was seen only a few times. The J gene is TRBJ2-3, the V gene TRBV25-1; 7 bases align to TRBD2. This CDR3 is 15 amino acids long. CDR1 and CDR2 from the germline V gene are MGHDK and SYGVNS. The V and J ends lost 7 bases and 0 bases, in that order; junction bases with no gene match: 7. The CDR3 here is CASTLWGGSTDTQYF. The CDR3 DNA sequence: TGTGCCAGCACCCTCTGGGGAGGGAGCACAGATACGCAGTATTTT.

This chain connects TRBV9 to TRBJ2-5; 8 nucleotides align to TRBD2. CDR3 length equals 16 residues. Germline CDR1 SGDLS, CDR2 YYNGEE. J gave up 0 bases and V 0 bases, and 4 bases lay outside the gene matches. The CDR3 DNA reads TGTGCCAGCAGCGTAGGGGTAGCGGGGAACCAAGAGACCCAGTACTTC. Protein sequence: CASSVGVAGNQETQYF. Full variable domain (outside the CDR3, taken from reference TRBV9 and TRBJ2-5): DSGVTQTPKHLITATGQRVTLRCSPRSGDLSVYWYQQSLDQGLQFLIQYYNGEERAKGNILERFSAQQFPDLHSELNLSSLELGDSALYFCASSVGVAGNQETQYFGPGTRLLVL.

This clonotype was counted between two and nine times. The chain uses TRBV24-1 and TRBJ2-1; D is uncertain. CDR3 length: 12 amino acids. CDR1 is KGHDR, CDR2 SFDVKD, per germline. V shed 3 bases and J shed 15 bases, with 14 bases lying between them. The CDR3: CATSDRTSMMFF. The CDR3 DNA reads TGTGCCACCAGTGATAGGACCTCCATGATGTTCTTC.